One sample yielded the 16 T cell receptor beta chains listed below, sequenced in a study of CD8+CD57+ T cells in acquired aplastic anemia. Profiling that covered TCR beta VDJ and CDR3 relied on genomic DNA as its template. TCRdb ran MiXCR on the reads and lists one entry per CDR3 protein. The sample shows 150,000 to 200,000 distinct CDR3 sequences, under 70% of them seen only once. Sequenced sample: sorted CD4+, CD8+, or CD8+CD57+ T cells (not recorded which) from PBMCs. The receptor set was obtained from a human donor with severe aplastic anemia or a healthy control (not recorded which).

V and J are TRBV5-1 and TRBJ1-1; D gene ambiguous. Trimming shortened V by 1 base and J by 3 bases, and 7 bases separated the two germline ends. This CDR3 is 13 amino acids long. Per the germline V gene, CDR1 is SGHRS and CDR2 is YFSETQ. The CDR3 sequence: CASSLNGDTEAFF. In DNA form, the CDR3 reads TGCGCCAGCAGCTTGAACGGGGACACTGAAGCTTTCTTT.

CDR3 in amino acids: CSARAGLANTGELFF. The CDR3 region has the DNA TGCAGTGCTAGAGCGGGACTAGCGAACACCGGGGAGCTGTTTTTT. The chain couples TRBV20-1 to TRBJ2-2; the match to TRBD2 covers 8 bases. The CDR3 runs to 15 residues. V shed 1 base, J shed 0 bases, and the junction held 1 base outside the gene matches. Germline CDR1 and CDR2: DFQATT and SNEGSKA (reference sequence).

This clonotype came up once. The chain recombines TRBV7-9 with TRBJ2-7; possibly TRBD1 for D (5 bases). This CDR3 comprises 15 residues. CDR1 is SEHNR, CDR2 FQNEAQ, per germline (reference sequence). V was clipped by 3 bases and J by 3 bases, with 15 bases between them. The CDR3 protein is CASSFDSTSRYEQYF. DNA of the CDR3: TGTGCCAGCAGCTTCGACAGCACGAGTCGCTACGAGCAGTACTTC.

This chain links TRBV20-1 with TRBJ2-3; D may be TRBD2 (6 bases). The CDR3 totals 15 residues. V gave up 0 bases and J gave up 11 bases, with 21 bases separating them. Germline V gene data show CDR1 as DFQATT and CDR2 as SNEGSKA (reference sequence). CDR3 loop: CSARDPTGGSGEQYF. For the CDR3, the DNA is TGCAGTGCTAGAGATCCCACTGGGGGGTCAGGTGAGCAGTATTTT.

The chain carries TRBV10-1 and TRBJ2-3; D remains unclear. V was cut by 6 bases and J by 11 bases, with 18 bases left in between. The germline V gene encodes CDR1 WNHNN and CDR2 SYGVQD (reference sequence). This CDR3 region has 13 residues. CDR3 loop: CASSAQDTIGQYF. The CDR3 DNA follows: TGCGCCAGCAGCGCCCAGGATACGATAGGGCAGTATTTT.

The chain joins TRBV2 to TRBJ2-1; TRBD2 is a possible D gene (6 bases). This CDR3 has 15 residues. Trimming left V 4 bases short and J 4 bases short, with 14 bases between. Germline CDR1 is SNHLY and CDR2 is FYNNEI. The CDR3 spells CASSAGEIRYNEQFF. The DNA for the CDR3 is TGTGCCAGCAGTGCGGGGGAGATTAGATACAATGAGCAGTTCTTC.

The chain's CDR3 is CASSRRVDTGELFF. CDR3 nucleotides: TGTGCCAGCAGTAGGCGGGTGGACACCGGGGAGCTGTTTTTT. The gene calls are TRBV7-2 and TRBJ2-2, with D tentatively TRBD2 (5 bases). CDR1 and CDR2 from the germline V gene are SGHTA and FQGNSA. The CDR3 loop spans 14 amino acids. V shed 6 bases and J shed 3 bases, with 11 bases lying between them.

This chain links TRBV20-1 with TRBJ2-3, with D perhaps assigned TRBD1 or TRBD2 (6 bases each). From germline, CDR1 is DFQATT and CDR2 SNEGSKA (reference sequence). The ends were cut back, 1 base at V and 3 bases at J, with 14 bases in the middle. CDR3 length equals 15 residues. The DNA of the CDR3 is TGCAGTGCTAGAGTCCCGGGGGCGAGGACAGATACGCAGTATTTT. It encodes CSARVPGARTDTQYF.

V and J are TRBV7-9 and TRBJ2-4; D might be TRBD1 (5 bases). CDR1 is SEHNR, CDR2 FQNEAQ, per germline (reference sequence). This CDR3 comprises 13 residues. CDR3 bases: TGTGCAAGAAGCTTAGGGGAAGGCGTTTTTCAGTACTTC. It is translated as CARSLGEGVFQYF.

This clonotype occurred a few times. This chain uses TRBV6-5 with TRBJ2-3, with a possible D match to TRBD2 (6 bases). The V and J ends lost 5 bases and 0 bases respectively, with 6 bases between them. Germline V gene data show CDR1 as MNHEY and CDR2 as SVGAGI. The CDR3 length is 13 residues. The CDR3 nucleotides read TGTGCCAGCAGTAGCGGGAGCACAGATACGCAGTATTTT. Protein sequence: CASSSGSTDTQYF.

The J gene is TRBJ1-2, the V gene TRBV10-1; tentative D call: TRBD1 (5 bases). Germline V gene sequence: CDR1 WNHNN, CDR2 SYGVQD (reference sequence). V lost 6 bases to trimming and J lost 7 bases, with 27 bases between them. The CDR3 is 17 residues long. The DNA of the CDR3 is TGCGCCAGCAGCGTCCCGGGACGCGAAGTAAGCGACTGTGGCTACACCTTC. This codes for CASSVPGREVSDCGYTF.

Only a few counts were recorded for this clonotype. The genes are TRBV24-1 and TRBJ2-7; perhaps TRBD2 as D (6 bases). The V gene lost 3 bases and the J gene lost 2 bases, with 13 bases spanning the gap. The CDR3 is 15 amino acids. Germline V CDR1 and CDR2: KGHDR, SFDVKD. DNA for the CDR3: TGTGCCACCAGTGATAATCGGGGGAACCCCTACGAGCAGTACTTC. The encoded protein is CATSDNRGNPYEQYF.

This clonotype has more than one count but fewer than ten. The chain employs TRBV30 and TRBJ2-2; D is unclear. The CDR3 is made up of 13 amino acids. The V and J ends lost 0 bases and 4 bases respectively, with 6 bases between them. Germline CDR1 is GTSNPN and CDR2 is SVGIG (reference sequence). CDR3 region: CAWSVGFTGELFF. For the CDR3, the DNA is TGTGCCTGGAGTGTTGGGTTCACCGGGGAGCTGTTTTTT.

This clonotype was observed once. The chain uses TRBV20-1 and TRBJ1-1, with D perhaps matching TRBD1 (5 bases). V was shortened by 0 bases and J by 4 bases, with 15 bases between the two germline ends. The CDR3 covers 15 residues. CDR1 and CDR2 (germline): DFQATT, SNEGSKA (reference sequence). CDR3 region: CSARELTGALTEAFF. The CDR3 DNA follows: TGCAGTGCTAGAGAACTTACCGGGGCCCTCACTGAAGCTTTCTTT.

This clonotype showed up many times. The genes are TRBV5-6 and TRBJ2-3; 13 positions match TRBD2. The J segment lost 2 bases and the V segment lost 6 bases, leaving 12 bases of the junction unmatched. The CDR3 runs to 18 residues. Germline CDR1 SGHDT, CDR2 YYEEEE. The CDR3 nucleotides are TGTGCCAGCACCGAGACTAGCGGGGGGCCTTACTACACAGATACGCAGTATTTT. This translates into CASTETSGGPYYTDTQYF.

Turning to this clonotype: Since the CDR3 does not end with the conserved phenylalanine or tryptophan, this likely comes from a read error. This rearrangement joins TRBV7-8 to TRBJ2-7; D gene ambiguous. CDR3 size: 14 residues. From germline, CDR1 is SGHVS and CDR2 FQNEAQ. V lost 5 bases and J lost 2, with 13 bases in between. The CDR3 loop is CASSPVPSTYEQYS. Written as DNA, the CDR3 is TGTGCCAGCAGCCCAGTTCCTAGTACCTACGAGCAGTACTCC.